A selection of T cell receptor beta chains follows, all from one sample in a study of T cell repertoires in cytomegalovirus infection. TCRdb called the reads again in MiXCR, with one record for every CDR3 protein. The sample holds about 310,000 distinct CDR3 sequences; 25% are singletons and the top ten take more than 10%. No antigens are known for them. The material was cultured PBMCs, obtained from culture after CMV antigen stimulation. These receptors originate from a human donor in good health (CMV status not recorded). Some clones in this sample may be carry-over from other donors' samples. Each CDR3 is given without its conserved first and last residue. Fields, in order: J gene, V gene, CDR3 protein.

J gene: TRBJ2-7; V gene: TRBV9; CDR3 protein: ASSVGGANYEQY
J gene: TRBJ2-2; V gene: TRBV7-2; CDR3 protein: ASSYGRTNTGELF
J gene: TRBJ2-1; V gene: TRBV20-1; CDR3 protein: SASVGGPVAEQF
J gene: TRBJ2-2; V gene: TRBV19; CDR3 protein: ASTDRSGGTGELF
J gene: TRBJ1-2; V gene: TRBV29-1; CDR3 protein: SVGRNYGYT
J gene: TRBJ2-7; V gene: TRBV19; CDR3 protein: ASSAPGLGPYEQY
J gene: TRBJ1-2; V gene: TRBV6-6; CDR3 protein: ASRGRTGYGYT
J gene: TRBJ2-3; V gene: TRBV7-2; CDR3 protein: ASSPWIAGEDTQY
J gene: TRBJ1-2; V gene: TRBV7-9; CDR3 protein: ASSPRGTTNYGYT
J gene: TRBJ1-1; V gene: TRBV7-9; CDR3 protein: ASSIKNTEAF
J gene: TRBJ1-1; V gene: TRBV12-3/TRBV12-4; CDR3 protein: ASSWTVNTEAF
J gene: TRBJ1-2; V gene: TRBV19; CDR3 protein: ASSTQLANYGYT
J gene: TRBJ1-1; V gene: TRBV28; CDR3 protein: ASSFSPGHEGSEAF
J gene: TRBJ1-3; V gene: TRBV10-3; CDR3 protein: AISVTDSGNTIY
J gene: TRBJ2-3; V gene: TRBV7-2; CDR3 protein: ASSSGQYYTDTQY
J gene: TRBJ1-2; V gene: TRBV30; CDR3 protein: AWTDRANYGYT
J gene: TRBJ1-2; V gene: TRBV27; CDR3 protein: ASSFRPNYGYT
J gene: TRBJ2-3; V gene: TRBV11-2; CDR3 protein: ASSLDPRLGTDTQY
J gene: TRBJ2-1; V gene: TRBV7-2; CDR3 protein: ASSLLRGSYNEQF
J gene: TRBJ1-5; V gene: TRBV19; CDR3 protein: ASGRQGENQPQH
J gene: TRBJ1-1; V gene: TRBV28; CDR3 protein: ASSPRTVGRTEAF
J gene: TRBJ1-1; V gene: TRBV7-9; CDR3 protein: ASSTEVGTEAF
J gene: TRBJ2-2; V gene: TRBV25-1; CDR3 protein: ASREEGRGLGELF
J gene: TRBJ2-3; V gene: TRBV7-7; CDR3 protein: ASSLGTGGADTQY
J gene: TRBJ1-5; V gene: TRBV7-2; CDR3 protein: ASSSGTRYSNQPQH
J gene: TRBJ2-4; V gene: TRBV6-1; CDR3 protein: ASSEPWGLAKNIQY
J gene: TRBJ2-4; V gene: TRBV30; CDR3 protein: AWSEAQGYSKNIQY
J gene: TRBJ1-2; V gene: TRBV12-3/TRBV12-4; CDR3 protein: ASSFRGGTYGYT
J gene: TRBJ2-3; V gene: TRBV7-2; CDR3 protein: ASSSLVLAGSMYTQY
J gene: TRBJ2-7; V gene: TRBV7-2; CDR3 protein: ASKGGGPGYEQY
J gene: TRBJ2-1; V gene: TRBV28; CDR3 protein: ASSLDIAGGRDNEQF
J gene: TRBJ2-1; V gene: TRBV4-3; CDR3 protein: ASSQGGGRLNNEQF
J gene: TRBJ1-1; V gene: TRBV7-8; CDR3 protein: ASSLRQKNTEAF
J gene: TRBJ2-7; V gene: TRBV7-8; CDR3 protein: ASSLKGGRGIAYEQY
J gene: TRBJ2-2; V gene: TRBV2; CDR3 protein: ASSSGQTNTGELF
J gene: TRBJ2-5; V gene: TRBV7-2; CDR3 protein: ASSRFGTSGSIGETQY
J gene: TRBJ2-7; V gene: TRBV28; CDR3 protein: ASITPAGEQY
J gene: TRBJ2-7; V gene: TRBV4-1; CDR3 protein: ASSHPSGHMSSYEQY
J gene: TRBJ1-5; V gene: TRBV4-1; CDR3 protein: ASSHEKGTGARNQPQH
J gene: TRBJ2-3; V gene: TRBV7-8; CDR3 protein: ASSRLPGTDTQY
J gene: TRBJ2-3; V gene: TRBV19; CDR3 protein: ASSAWSSGSTDTQY
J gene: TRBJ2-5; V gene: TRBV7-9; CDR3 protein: ASSLGGAGVQETQY
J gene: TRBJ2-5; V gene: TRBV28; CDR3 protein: ASSRNQGGETQY
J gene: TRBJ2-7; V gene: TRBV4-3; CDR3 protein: ASSQSLAGGTEQY
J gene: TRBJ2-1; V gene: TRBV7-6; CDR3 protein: ASSLGQGVGEQF
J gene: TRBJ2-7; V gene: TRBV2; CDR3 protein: ASSVEREGPFKGEQY
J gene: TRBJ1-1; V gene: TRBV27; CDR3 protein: ASSSLERQGRVNTEAF
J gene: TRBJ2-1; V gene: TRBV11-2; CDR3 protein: ASIGISRPYEQF
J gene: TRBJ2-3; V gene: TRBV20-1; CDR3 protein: SASTSTDTQY
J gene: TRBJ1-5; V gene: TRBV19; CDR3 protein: ASGPGLNQPQH
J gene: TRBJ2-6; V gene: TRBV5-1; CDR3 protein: ASSLVSGSGANVLT
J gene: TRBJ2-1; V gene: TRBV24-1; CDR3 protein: ATSGTSGRMDEQF
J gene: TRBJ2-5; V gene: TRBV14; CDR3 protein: ASSSGMVQETQY
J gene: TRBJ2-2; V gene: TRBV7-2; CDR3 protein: ASSGPGRGRGELF
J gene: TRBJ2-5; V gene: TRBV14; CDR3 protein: ASSQNWETQY